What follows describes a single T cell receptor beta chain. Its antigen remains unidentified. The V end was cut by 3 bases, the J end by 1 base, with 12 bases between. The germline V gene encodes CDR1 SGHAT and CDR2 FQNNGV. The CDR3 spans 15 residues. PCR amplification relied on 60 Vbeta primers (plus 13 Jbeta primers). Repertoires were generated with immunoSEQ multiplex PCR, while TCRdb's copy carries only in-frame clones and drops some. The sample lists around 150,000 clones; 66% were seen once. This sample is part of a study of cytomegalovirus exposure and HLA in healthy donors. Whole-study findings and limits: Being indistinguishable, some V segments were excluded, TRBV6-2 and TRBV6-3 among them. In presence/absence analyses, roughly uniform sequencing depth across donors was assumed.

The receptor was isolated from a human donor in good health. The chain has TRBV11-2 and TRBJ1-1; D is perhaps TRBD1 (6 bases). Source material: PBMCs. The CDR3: CASSFNGGQNTEAFF. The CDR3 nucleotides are TGTGCCAGCAGCTTTAATGGGGGACAGAACACTGAAGCTTTCTTT.